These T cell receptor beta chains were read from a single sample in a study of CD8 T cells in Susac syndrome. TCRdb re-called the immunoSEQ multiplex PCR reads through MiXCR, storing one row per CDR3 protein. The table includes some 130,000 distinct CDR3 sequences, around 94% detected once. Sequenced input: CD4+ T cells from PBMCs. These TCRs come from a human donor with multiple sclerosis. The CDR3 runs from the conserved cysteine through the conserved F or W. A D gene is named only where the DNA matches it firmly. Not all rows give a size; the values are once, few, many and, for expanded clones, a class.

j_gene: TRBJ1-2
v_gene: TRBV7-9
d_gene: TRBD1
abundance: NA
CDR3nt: TGTGCCAGCAGCTGGGGGACAGGGGGAAACTATGGCTACACCTTC
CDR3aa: CASSWGTGGNYGYTF

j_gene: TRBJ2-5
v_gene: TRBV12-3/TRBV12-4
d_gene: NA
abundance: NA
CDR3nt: TGTGCCAGCAGTTTACGGGGGCAGGGGACCCAGTACTTC
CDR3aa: CASSLRGQGTQYF

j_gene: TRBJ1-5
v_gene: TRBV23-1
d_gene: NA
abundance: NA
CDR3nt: TGCGCCAGTAATCAGCCCCAGCATTTT
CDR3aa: CASNQPQHF

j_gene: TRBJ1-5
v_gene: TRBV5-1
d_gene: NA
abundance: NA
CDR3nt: TGCGCCAGCAGCTGGACAAATTGGGACAATCAGCCCCAGCATTTT
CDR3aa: CASSWTNWDNQPQHF

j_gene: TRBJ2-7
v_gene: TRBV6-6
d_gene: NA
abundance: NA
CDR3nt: TGTGCCAGCAGTACAATACAGGCGAGCTACGAGCAGTACTTC
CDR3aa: CASSTIQASYEQYF

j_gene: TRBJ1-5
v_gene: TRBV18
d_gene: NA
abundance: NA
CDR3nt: TGTGCCAGCTCACCCCTCAAGGGCGATGGCAATCAGCCCCAGCATTTT
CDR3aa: CASSPLKGDGNQPQHF

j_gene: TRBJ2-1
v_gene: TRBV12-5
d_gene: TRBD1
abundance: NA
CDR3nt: TGTGCTAGTGGTTTGTCAGACAGGGGGAACAATGAGCAGTTCTTC
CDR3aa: CASGLSDRGNNEQFF

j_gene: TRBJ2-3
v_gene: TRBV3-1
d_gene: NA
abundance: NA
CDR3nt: TGTGCCAGCAGCCAAACAGATACGCAGTATTTT
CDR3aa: CASSQTDTQYF

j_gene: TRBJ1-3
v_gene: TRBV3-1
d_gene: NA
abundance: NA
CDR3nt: TGTGCCAGCAGCCAAGAGATCAACACCATATATTTT
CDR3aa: CASSQEINTIYF

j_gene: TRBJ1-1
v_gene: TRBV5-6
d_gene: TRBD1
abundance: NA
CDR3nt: TGTGCCAGCAGCCCGGGACAGCGCAACACTGAAGCTTTCTTT
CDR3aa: CASSPGQRNTEAFF

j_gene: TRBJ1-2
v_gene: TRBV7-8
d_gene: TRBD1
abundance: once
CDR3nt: TGTGCCAGCAGCTCGGGACAGGGAAACGGCTACACCTTC
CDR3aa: CASSSGQGNGYTF

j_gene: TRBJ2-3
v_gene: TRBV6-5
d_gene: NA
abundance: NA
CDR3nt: TGTGCCAGCAGTTACTCGGGGAGGTGGGCATCGCCAAATACGCAGTATTTT
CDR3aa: CASSYSGRWASPNTQYF

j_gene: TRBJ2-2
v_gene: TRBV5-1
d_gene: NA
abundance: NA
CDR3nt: TGCGCCAGCAGCTTGGAACCCTGGGGTGGCACCGGGGAGCTGTTTTTT
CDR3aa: CASSLEPWGGTGELFF

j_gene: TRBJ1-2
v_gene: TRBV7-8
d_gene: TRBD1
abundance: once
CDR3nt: TGTGCCAGCAGCTCCCGACAGGGGGCCACCTATGGCTACACCTTC
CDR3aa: CASSSRQGATYGYTF

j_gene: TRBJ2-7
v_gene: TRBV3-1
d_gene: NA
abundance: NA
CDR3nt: TGTGCCAGCAGCCAAGTGGGTAGGGACTACGAGCAGTACTTC
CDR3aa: CASSQVGRDYEQYF

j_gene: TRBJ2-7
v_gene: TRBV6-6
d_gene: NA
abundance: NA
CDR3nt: TGTGCCAGCCGCCTCGGGCAGGGCGGCGAGCAGTACTTC
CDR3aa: CASRLGQGGEQYF

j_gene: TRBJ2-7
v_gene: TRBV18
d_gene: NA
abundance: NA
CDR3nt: TGTGCCAGCTCACCACAACAGGTCAGCTACGAGCAGTACTTC
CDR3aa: CASSPQQVSYEQYF

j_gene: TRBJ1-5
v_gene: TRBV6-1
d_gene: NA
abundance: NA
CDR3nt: TGTGCCAGCAGTGAAGCGCTTCCACACTCCCACAATCAGCCCCAGCATTTT
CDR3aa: CASSEALPHSHNQPQHF

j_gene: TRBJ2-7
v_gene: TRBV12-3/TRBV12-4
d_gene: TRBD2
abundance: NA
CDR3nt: TGTGCCAGCAGTTCGGGACTAGCGGTTTACGAGCAGTACTTC
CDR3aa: CASSSGLAVYEQYF

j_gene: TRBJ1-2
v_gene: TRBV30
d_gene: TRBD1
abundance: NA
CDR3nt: TGTGCCTGGAGTCTCCAAGGAGGGACAGGGGCGCGAGGCTACACCTTC
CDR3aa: CAWSLQGGTGARGYTF

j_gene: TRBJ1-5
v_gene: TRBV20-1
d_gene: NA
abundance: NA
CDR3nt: TGCAGTGCTAAACCGCCGGGACGGCAGAGTTATAGCAATCAGCCCCAGCATTTT
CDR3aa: CSAKPPGRQSYSNQPQHF

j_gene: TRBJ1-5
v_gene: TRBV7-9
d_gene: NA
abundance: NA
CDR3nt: TGTGCCAGCAGTCAGGGAGTTGATCAGCCCCAGCATTTT
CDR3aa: CASSQGVDQPQHF

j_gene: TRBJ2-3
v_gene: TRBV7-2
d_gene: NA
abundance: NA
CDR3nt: TGTGCCAGCAGCCCGGGGCTCGAGAGACTACTTGTGTATTTT
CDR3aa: CASSPGLERLLVYF

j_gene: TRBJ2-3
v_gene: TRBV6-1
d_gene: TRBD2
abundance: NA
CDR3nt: TGTGCCAGCACCCCAGGACTAGCGGGAGGCGCAGATACGCAGTATTTT
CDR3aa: CASTPGLAGGADTQYF

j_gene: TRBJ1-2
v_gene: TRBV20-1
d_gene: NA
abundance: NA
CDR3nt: TGCAGTGCGAGTGCCGGGATCGACTATGGCTACACCTTC
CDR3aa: CSASAGIDYGYTF

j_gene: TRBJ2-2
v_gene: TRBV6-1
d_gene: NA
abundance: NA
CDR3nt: TGTGCCAGCAGTGAGGGGGTCACCGGGGAGCTGTTTTTT
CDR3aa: CASSEGVTGELFF

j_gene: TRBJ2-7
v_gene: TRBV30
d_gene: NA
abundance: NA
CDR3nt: TGTGCCTGGAGTCGTCGGATTGGGGGCTTGACCCACGAGCAGTACTTC
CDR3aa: CAWSRRIGGLTHEQYF

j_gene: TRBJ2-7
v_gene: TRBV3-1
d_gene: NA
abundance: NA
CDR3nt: TGTGCCAGCAGCCGGGACCGCAACTTTTACGAGCAGTACTTC
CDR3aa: CASSRDRNFYEQYF

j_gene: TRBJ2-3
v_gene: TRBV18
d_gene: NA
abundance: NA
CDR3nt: TGTGCCAGCTCACCACGTCCGATACAGGGCACAGATACGCAGTATTTT
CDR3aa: CASSPRPIQGTDTQYF

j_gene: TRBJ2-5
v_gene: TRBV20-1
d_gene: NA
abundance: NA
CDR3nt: TGCAGTGCTAGCGGCGAAGAGACCCAGTACTTC
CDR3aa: CSASGEETQYF

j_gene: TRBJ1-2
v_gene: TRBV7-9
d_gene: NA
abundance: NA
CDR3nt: TGTGCCAGCAGCTTAAGTGGGTATACCTTCTACACCTTC
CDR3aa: CASSLSGYTFYTF

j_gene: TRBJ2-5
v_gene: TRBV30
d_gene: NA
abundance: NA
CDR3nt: TGTGCCTGGAGTTCGAGTTTAACCGGGACCACCGGCGGGACCCAGTACTTC
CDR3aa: CAWSSSLTGTTGGTQYF

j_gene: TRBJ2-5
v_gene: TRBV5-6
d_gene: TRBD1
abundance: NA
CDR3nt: TGTGCCAGCAGCGGGGCTGGACAGGGTGAAGAGACCCAGTACTTC
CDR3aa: CASSGAGQGEETQYF

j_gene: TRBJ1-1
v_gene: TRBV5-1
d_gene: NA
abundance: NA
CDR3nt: TGCGCCAGCAGCTCGACCGGGACATCGAACACTGAAGCTTTCTTT
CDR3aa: CASSSTGTSNTEAFF

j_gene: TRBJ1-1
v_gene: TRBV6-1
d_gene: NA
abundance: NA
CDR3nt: TGTGCCAGCACCGGACAGCTGAACACTGAAGCTTTCTTT
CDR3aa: CASTGQLNTEAFF

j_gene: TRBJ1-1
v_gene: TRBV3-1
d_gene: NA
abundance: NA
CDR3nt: TGTGCCAGCAGCCCTGGTGACAGGAACACTGAAGCTTTCTTT
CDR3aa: CASSPGDRNTEAFF

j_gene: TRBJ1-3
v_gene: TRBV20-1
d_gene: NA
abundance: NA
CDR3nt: TGCAGTGCTAGATGGGGGGACTCTGGAAACACCATATATTTT
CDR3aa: CSARWGDSGNTIYF

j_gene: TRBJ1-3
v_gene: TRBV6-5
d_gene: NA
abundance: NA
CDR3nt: TGTGCCAGCAGTTACATACGAAGCACCCACGGAAATTGGAACACCATATATTTT
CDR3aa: CASSYIRSTHGNWNTIYF

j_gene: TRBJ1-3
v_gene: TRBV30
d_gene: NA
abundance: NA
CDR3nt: TGTGCCTGGGCCGAGGGGGGAGGTGGAAACACCATATATTTT
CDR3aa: CAWAEGGGGNTIYF

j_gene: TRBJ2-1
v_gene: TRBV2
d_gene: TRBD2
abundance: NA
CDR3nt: TGTGCCAGCACCCAAGCGGGGCAGGGTCACAATGAGCAGTTCTTC
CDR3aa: CASTQAGQGHNEQFF

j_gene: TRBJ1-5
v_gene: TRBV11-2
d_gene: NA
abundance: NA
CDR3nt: TGTGCCAGCAGCTTAGATGGCAGGGGAAATCAGCCCCAGCATTTT
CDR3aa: CASSLDGRGNQPQHF

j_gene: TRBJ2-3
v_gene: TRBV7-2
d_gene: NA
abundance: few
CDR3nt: TGTGCCAGCAGCTTTTCCGGGGCCCAGCTAGATACGCAGTATTTT
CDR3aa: CASSFSGAQLDTQYF

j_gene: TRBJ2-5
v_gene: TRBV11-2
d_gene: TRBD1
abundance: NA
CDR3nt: TGTGCCAGCAGCGCCGGGACAGGGGTTAGCGAGACCCAGTACTTC
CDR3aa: CASSAGTGVSETQYF

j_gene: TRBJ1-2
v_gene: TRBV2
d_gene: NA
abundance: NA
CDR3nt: TGTGCCAGCAGTGGACAGGCTGACCTTTATGGCTACACCTTC
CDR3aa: CASSGQADLYGYTF

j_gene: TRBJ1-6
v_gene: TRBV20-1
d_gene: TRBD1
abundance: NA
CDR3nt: TGCAGTGCTTCGTCCTTGGGACAGGGAAAGGGTTCACCCCTCCACTTT
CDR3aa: CSASSLGQGKGSPLHF

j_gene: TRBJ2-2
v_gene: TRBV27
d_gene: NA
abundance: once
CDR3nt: TGTGCCTCCTGGGAGGCGGGTAACACCGGGGAGCTGTTTTTT
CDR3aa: CASWEAGNTGELFF

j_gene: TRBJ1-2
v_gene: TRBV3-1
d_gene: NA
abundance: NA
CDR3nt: TGTGCCAGCAGGCAACAGGGTTTCGAGGGCTACACCTTC
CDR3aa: CASRQQGFEGYTF

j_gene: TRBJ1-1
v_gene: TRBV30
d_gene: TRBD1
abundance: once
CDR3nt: TGTGCCTGGTTGGACAGGGGAGGTCCCGAAGCTTTCTTT
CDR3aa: CAWLDRGGPEAFF

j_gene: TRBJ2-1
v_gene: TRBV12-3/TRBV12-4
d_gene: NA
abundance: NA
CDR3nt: TGTGCCAGCAGTTACTATCAGAGCTCCTACAATGAGCAGTTCTTC
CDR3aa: CASSYYQSSYNEQFF

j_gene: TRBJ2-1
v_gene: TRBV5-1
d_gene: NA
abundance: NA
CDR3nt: TGCGCCAGTACTCAGGGAGAAGGCTCCTACAATGAGCAGTTCTTC
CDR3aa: CASTQGEGSYNEQFF

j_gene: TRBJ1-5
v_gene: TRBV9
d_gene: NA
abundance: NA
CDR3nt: TGTGCCAGCAGCGTCGAGGCAGGGCCTCTGCATTTT
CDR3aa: CASSVEAGPLHF

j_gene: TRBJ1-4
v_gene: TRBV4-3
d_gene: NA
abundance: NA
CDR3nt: TGCGCCAGCAGCCAAGATCCCAGGCGGCCCGGCCTAAAACTGTTTTTT
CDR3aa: CASSQDPRRPGLKLFF

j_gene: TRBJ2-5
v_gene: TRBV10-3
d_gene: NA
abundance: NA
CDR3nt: TGTGCCATCACCCCGGGTCTCCAAGAGACCCAGTACTTC
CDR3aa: CAITPGLQETQYF

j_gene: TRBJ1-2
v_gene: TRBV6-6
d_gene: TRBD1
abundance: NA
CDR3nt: TGTGCCAGCAAGGCAGGGGGTAACTATGGCTACACCTTC
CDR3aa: CASKAGGNYGYTF